Below are 24 T cell receptor beta chains sequenced from a single sample in a study of blood T cell repertoires in COVID-19. Clones were sequenced by immunoSEQ multiplex PCR, and TCRdb holds only the in-frame ones, with some missing. The repertoire holds some 140,000 clones, with around three quarters as singletons. Sequencing was done on a sample of peripheral blood. Source of these receptors: a human donor in a cohort sampled during active COVID-19.

This clone has only one observation. This sequence joins TRBV29-1 and TRBJ2-1; the match to TRBD2 covers 14 bases. In germline, CDR1 is SQVTM, CDR2 ANQGSEA. CDR3 length: 14 residues. Trimming removed 4 bases from V and 10 bases from J; junction bases left unmatched: 6. The CDR3 DNA follows: TGCAGCGTTGGTCGGGGACTAGCGGGGGTCGAGCAGTTCTTC. Protein product: CSVGRGLAGVEQFF.

The V gene is TRBV6-5, the J gene TRBJ1-6, with 7 bases matching TRBD1. The junction had 1 base not matched to a gene; V was cut back by 4 bases and J by 7 bases. Per the germline V gene, CDR1 is MNHEY and CDR2 is SVGAGI. The CDR3 runs to 13 residues. The CDR3 region has the DNA TGTGCCAGCAGTTCACAGGGGAATTCACCCCTCCACTTT. Translation gives CASSSQGNSPLHF.

V is TRBV19 and J is TRBJ1-2, with 10 bases aligning to TRBD1. This CDR3 comprises 13 residues. J was trimmed by 7 bases and V by 6 bases; bases with no gene match: 5. The germline V gene encodes CDR1 LNHDA and CDR2 SQIVND (reference sequence). The CDR3 here is CASRPGQGSGYTF. In nucleotides, the CDR3 is TGTGCCAGTAGACCGGGACAGGGGTCTGGCTACACCTTC.

V and J are TRBV11-2 and TRBJ2-3; D remains unclear. CDR3 size: 14 residues. The V end lost 1 base, the J end lost 0 bases, and 5 bases lay between the germline ends. Germline V lookup: CDR1 SGHAT, CDR2 FQNNGV. This CDR3 reads CASSLVPSTDTQYF. CDR3 DNA: TGTGCCAGCAGCTTAGTCCCTAGCACAGATACGCAGTATTTT.

The V and J genes are TRBV11-2 and TRBJ1-3; 10 bases map to TRBD1. From germline, CDR1 is SGHAT and CDR2 FQNNGV. V lost 5 bases to trimming and J lost 4 bases; unmatched junction nucleotides: 8. CDR3 size: 16 residues. The CDR3 DNA sequence: TGTGCCAGCAGCCCCCAGGACAGGGGGTCAGGAAACACCATATATTTT. Translated: CASSPQDRGSGNTIYF.

This clone was observed a single time. The chain joins TRBV4-1 to TRBJ1-1; 8 bases align to TRBD1. Germline CDR1 is MGHRA and CDR2 is YSYEKL. This CDR3 spans 19 amino acids. V gave up 1 base and J gave up 0 bases; unmatched junction bases: 13. The DNA for the CDR3 is TGCGCCAGCAGCCAAGTGGGATTCGGGACAGGATACATGAACACTGAAGCTTTCTTT. Protein sequence: CASSQVGFGTGYMNTEAFF.

In the case of this clone: Other DNA sequences in the same sample also yield this CDR3. The genes are TRBV5-4 and TRBJ2-7; 11 bases fit TRBD1. CDR1 is SGHNT and CDR2 is YYREEE in the germline V gene (reference sequence). V shed 4 bases and J 2 bases; nucleotides not matched to a gene: 2. The CDR3 runs to 14 residues. The CDR3 bases are TGTGCCAGCAGCAGGGGACAGGGGGCCTACGAGCAGTACTTC. This codes for CASSRGQGAYEQYF.

V is TRBV18 and J is TRBJ1-3; D is uncertain. Between the trimmed V and J ends, which lost 4 bases and 8 bases, there was a span of 18 bases. Germline V lookup: CDR1 KGHSH, CDR2 LQKENI. The CDR3 consists of 15 residues. The CDR3 sequence: CASSRQSAGVDTIYF. DNA of the CDR3: TGTGCCAGCTCACGGCAATCCGCCGGGGTGGACACCATATATTTT.

The chain links TRBV5-6 to TRBJ1-4, with TRBD1 matching 7 bases. In germline, CDR1 is SGHDT, CDR2 YYEEEE. CDR3 size: 16 residues. Trimming took 7 bases from V and 0 from J; bases not matched to a gene: 9. Here the CDR3 reads CASGVGQHATNEKLFF. The CDR3 nucleotides read TGTGCCAGCGGGGTGGGACAGCATGCAACTAATGAAAAACTGTTTTTT. Using reference TRBV5-6 and TRBJ1-4 for the parts outside the CDR3, the full variable domain is DAGVTQSPTHLIKTRGQQVTLRCSPKSGHDTVSWYQQALGQGPQFIFQYYEEEERQRGNFPDRFSGHQFPNYSSELNVNALLLGDSALYLCASGVGQHATNEKLFFGSGTQLSVL.

The chain joins TRBV28 to TRBJ1-5; D might be TRBD1 (5 bases). The CDR3 covers 16 residues. V lost 5 bases to trimming and J lost 2 bases, with 16 bases between them. Germline CDR1 reads MDHEN; CDR2 reads SYDVKM. The CDR3 DNA reads as TGTGCCAGCAGTCTCCACCCAGGGTTCCGCAATCAGCCCCAGCATTTT. Amino acids: CASSLHPGFRNQPQHF. The full variable domain, in which reference TRBV28 and TRBJ1-5 provide the parts outside the CDR3, is DVKVTQSSRYLVKRTGEKVFLECVQDMDHENMFWYRQDPGLGLRLIYFSYDVKMKEKGDIPEGYSVSREKKERFSLILESASTNQTSMYLCASSLHPGFRNQPQHFGDGTRLSIL.

The J gene is TRBJ2-6, the V gene TRBV3-1 (or the pseudogene TRBV3-2); no clear D gene. CDR1 is LGHDT, CDR2 YNNKEL, per germline (reference sequence). Trimming removed 4 bases from V and 4 bases from J, with 11 bases in between. CDR3 size: 15 residues. CDR3 in DNA: TGTGCCAGCAGCCCAACATATACCGGGGCCAACGTCCTGACTTTC. As protein: CASSPTYTGANVLTF.

The chain employs TRBV19 and TRBJ1-5; a weak D match, TRBD1 (6 bases). CDR3 length equals 15 residues. The germline V gene has CDR1 LNHDA and CDR2 SQIVND (reference sequence). V was trimmed by 5 bases and J by 0 bases, leaving 11 bases between them. The CDR3 loop is CASSVGTHSNQPQHF. Here the CDR3 DNA reads TGTGCCAGTAGTGTGGGGACACATAGCAATCAGCCCCAGCATTTT.

V and J are TRBV6-5 and TRBJ1-4; 7 positions match TRBD1. J lost 6 bases, V lost 8 bases, and 6 bases had no gene match. This CDR3 region has 13 residues. Germline V gene data show CDR1 as MNHEY and CDR2 as SVGAGI. Here the CDR3 DNA reads TGTGCCAGCTCGAGGGGGCTCGATGAAAAACTGTTTTTT. This encodes CASSRGLDEKLFF.

In its sample, this clone was seen a few times. The chain links TRBV6-5 to TRBJ1-1, with unresolved D. This CDR3 comprises 16 residues. V was trimmed by 0 bases and J by 0 bases, leaving 11 bases between them. From germline, CDR1 is MNHEY and CDR2 SVGAGI. Written as DNA, the CDR3 is TGTGCCAGCAGTTACTCTCCCGGAGAAATGAACACTGAAGCTTTCTTT. It yields the protein CASSYSPGEMNTEAFF.

Points on this clone: This same CDR3 is encoded by further DNA sequences in the sample. The V call is TRBV19, the J call TRBJ1-2; D gene unclear. Germline-derived CDR1 and CDR2 are LNHDA and SQIVND (reference sequence). CDR3 length: 13 amino acids. Trimming took 3 bases from V and 4 from J, leaving 9 bases between them. The CDR3 sequence is CASSIADSYGYTF. CDR3 bases: TGTGCCAGTAGTATTGCGGATAGCTATGGCTACACCTTC.

This clone showed up just a few times. V usage is TRBV3-1 (or the pseudogene TRBV3-2) and J usage is TRBJ2-7, with 9 bases matching TRBD1. Germline assignment: CDR1 LGHDT and CDR2 YNNKEL (reference sequence). The ends lost 4 bases at V and 6 bases at J; junction bases unmatched: 7. The CDR3 is 14 amino acids. The CDR3 DNA sequence: TGTGCCAGCAGCCCCGGGACAGGGAAGAGCGAGCAGTACTTC. As protein: CASSPGTGKSEQYF.

This clone has more than one count but fewer than ten. J is TRBJ2-7 and V is TRBV14; 8 nucleotides agree with TRBD1. Germline lookup yields CDR1 SGHDN and CDR2 FVKESK. The V gene end was trimmed by 4 bases and the J gene end by 4 bases; junction bases not matched to a gene: 21. This CDR3 contains 19 residues. The CDR3 DNA reads as TGTGCCAGCAGCCCTACTCGGACAGGGAAACGACTGTGGATTTACGAGCAGTACTTC. Translated, it gives CASSPTRTGKRLWIYEQYF. Using reference TRBV14 and TRBJ2-7 for the parts outside the CDR3, the full variable domain is EAGVTQFPSHSVIEKGQTVTLRCDPISGHDNLYWYRRVMGKEIKFLLHFVKESKQDESGMPNNRFLAERTGGTYSTLKVQPAELEDSGVYFCASSPTRTGKRLWIYEQYFGPGTRLTVT.

The chain recombines TRBV11-2 with TRBJ2-2; 8 positions agree with TRBD2. The germline V gene encodes CDR1 SGHAT and CDR2 FQNNGV. V shed 5 bases and J 7 bases; nucleotides not matched to a gene: 12. The CDR3 totals 16 residues. CDR3 sequence (DNA): TGTGCCAGCAGCGGCACCGGGACTAGAGGGATCGGGGAGCTGTTTTTT. Translated, it gives CASSGTGTRGIGELFF.

The V gene is TRBV2, the J gene TRBJ2-7, with 7 bases matching TRBD1. From germline, CDR1 is SNHLY and CDR2 FYNNEI. The CDR3 totals 13 residues. V was pared by 7 bases and J by 0 bases, with 3 bases of the junction left unmatched. The CDR3 DNA sequence: TGTGCCAGCAAGACAGGGACCTCCTACGAGCAGTACTTC. This translates into CASKTGTSYEQYF.

The chain has TRBV11-2 and TRBJ2-3; 8 bases are shared with TRBD2. In germline, CDR1 is SGHAT, CDR2 FQNNGV. The trim removed 1 base at V and 4 bases at J, leaving 4 bases unmatched. This CDR3 spans 15 amino acids. The CDR3 DNA follows: TGTGCCAGCAGCTTAGCGGGGGGGCGGTCAGATACGCAGTATTTT. Its protein is CASSLAGGRSDTQYF.

The chain combines TRBV5-1 with TRBJ2-3; 9 bases fit TRBD1. This CDR3 contains 15 residues. Germline V CDR1 and CDR2: SGHRS, YFSETQ. After removal of 0 bases from V and 10 bases from J, the junction contained 9 bases not matched to a gene. CDR3 region: CASSLAGTGREAQYF. CDR3 coding DNA: TGCGCCAGCAGCTTGGCCGGGACAGGGAGAGAGGCGCAGTATTTT. The full variable domain, in which reference TRBV5-1 and TRBJ2-3 provide the parts outside the CDR3, is KAGVTQTPRYLIKTRGQQVTLSCSPISGHRSVSWYQQTPGQGLQFLFEYFSETQRNKGNFPGRFSGRQFSNSRSEMNVSTLELGDSALYLCASSLAGTGREAQYFGPGTRLTVL.

This sequence joins TRBV5-4 and TRBJ2-7, with D possibly matching TRBD1 (5 bases). The CDR3 loop spans 14 amino acids. Per germline, CDR1 SGHNT and CDR2 YYREEE (reference sequence). V was clipped by 4 bases and J by 6 bases, with 17 bases between them. DNA of the CDR3: TGTGCCAGCAGCGGTCCGACGGGTAGGGGCGAGCAGTACTTC. Amino acids: CASSGPTGRGEQYF.

The chain combines TRBV6-1 with TRBJ2-7; no clear D. Germline CDR1 is MNHNS and CDR2 is SASEGT. The CDR3 sequence is 13 residues long. With 3 bases removed from V and 0 bases from J, the gap between germline ends came to 6 bases. CDR3 DNA: TGTGCCAGCAGTGATACAGCCTCCTACGAGCAGTACTTC. Translated, it gives CASSDTASYEQYF.

The CDR3 bases are TGTGCCTGGAGTCCTAGGCAAGAGACCCAGTACTTC. This translates into CAWSPRQETQYF. The chain couples TRBV30 to TRBJ2-5; unclear D gene. CDR1 is GTSNPN, CDR2 SVGIG, per germline (reference sequence). The V end was cut by 2 bases, the J end by 2 bases, with 6 bases between. The CDR3 runs to 12 residues.